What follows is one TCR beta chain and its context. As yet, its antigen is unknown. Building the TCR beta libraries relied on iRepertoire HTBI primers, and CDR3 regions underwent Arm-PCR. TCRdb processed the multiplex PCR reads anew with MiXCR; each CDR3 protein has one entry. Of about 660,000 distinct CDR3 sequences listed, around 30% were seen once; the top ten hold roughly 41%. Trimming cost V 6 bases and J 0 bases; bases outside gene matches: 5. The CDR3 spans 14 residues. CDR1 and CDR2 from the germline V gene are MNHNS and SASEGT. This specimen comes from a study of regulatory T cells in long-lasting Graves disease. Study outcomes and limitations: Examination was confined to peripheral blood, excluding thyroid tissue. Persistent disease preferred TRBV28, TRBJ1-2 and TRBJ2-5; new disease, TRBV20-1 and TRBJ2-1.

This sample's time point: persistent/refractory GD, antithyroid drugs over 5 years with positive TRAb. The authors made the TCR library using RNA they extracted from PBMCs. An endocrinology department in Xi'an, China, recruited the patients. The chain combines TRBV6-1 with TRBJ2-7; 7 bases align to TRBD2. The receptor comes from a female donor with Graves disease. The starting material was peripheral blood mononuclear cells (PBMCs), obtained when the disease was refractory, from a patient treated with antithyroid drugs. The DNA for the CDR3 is TGTGCCAGCAGAACTAGCGAGCCCTCCTACGAGCAGTACTTC. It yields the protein CASRTSEPSYEQYF.